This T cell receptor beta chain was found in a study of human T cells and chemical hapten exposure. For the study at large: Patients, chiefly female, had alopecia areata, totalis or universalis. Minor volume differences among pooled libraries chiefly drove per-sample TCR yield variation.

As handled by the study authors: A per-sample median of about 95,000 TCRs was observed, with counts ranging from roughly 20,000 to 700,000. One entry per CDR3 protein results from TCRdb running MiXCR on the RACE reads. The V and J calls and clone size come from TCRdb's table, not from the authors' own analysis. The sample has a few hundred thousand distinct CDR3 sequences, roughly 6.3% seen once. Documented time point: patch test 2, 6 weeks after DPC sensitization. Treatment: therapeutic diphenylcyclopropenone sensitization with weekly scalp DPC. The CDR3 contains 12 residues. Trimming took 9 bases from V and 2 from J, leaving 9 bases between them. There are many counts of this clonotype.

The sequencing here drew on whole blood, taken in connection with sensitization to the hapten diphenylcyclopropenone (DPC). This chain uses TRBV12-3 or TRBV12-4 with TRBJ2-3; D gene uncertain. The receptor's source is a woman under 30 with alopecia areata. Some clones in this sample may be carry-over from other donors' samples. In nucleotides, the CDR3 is TGTGCCAGTGGGTATGACACAGATACGCAGTATTTT. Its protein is CASGYDTDTQYF.